The rows below give T cell receptor beta chains drawn from one sample of a study of CD8 T cells in ankylosing spondylitis. TCRdb ran MiXCR on the 5' RACE reads and lists one entry per CDR3 protein. The sample lists around 150,000 distinct CDR3 sequences, roughly 30% occurring once. Sequencing used synovial fluid, either unsorted or a sorted T cell fraction (not recorded which). The receptors were sampled from a male donor with ankylosing spondylitis. The conserved cysteine and the conserved F or W are not part of the CDR3 here. Each record gives: V gene, CDR3 length, J gene, CDR3 protein.

>TRBV3-1|14|TRBJ2-7
ASSQTLAGGHGEQY
>TRBV2|11|TRBJ1-2
ASSEAQLYGYT
>TRBV5-1|12|TRBJ1-6
ASSYLGRDSPLH
>TRBV12-3/TRBV12-4|12|TRBJ1-4
ASSLGGDNEKLF
>TRBV7-2|15|TRBJ2-3
ASSLALLAGGPDTQY
>TRBV3-1|13|TRBJ1-1
ASSQRRGGDTEAF
>TRBV12-3/TRBV12-4|14|TRBJ1-1
ASSLFGGWGNTEAF
>TRBV20-1|15|TRBJ2-3
STLPAGGRVRTDTQY
>TRBV12-3/TRBV12-4|12|TRBJ1-1
ASSFVLWNTEAF
>TRBV10-3|12|TRBJ2-7
AISESRDGDEQY
>TRBV6-4|12|TRBJ2-2
ASSEGQGTGELF
>TRBV12-3/TRBV12-4|13|TRBJ2-1
ASRPLAGGSAEQF
>TRBV10-3|12|TRBJ2-2
AISRSQGTGELF
>TRBV20-1|12|TRBJ2-7
SARDPGLAFEQY
>TRBV28|14|TRBJ2-2
ASSPAGPKTQWELF
>TRBV2|13|TRBJ2-7
ASSEGKGRRVEQY
>TRBV20-1|12|TRBJ1-1
SARPPLRDTEAF
>TRBV12-3/TRBV12-4|13|TRBJ1-4
ASSLAGTGNEKLF
>TRBV6-1|13|TRBJ2-3
ASRPGTGGADTQY
>TRBV28|11|TRBJ1-2
ASSWLAGYGYT
>TRBV30|8|TRBJ1-1
AWSYTEAF
>TRBV12-3/TRBV12-4|14|TRBJ2-6
ASSLVRNSGANVLT
>TRBV20-1|10|TRBJ2-5
SAESAGETQY
>TRBV5-5|10|TRBJ1-2
ASSSRGHGYT
>TRBV6-5|15|TRBJ1-1
ASSYSNAGTGNTEAF
>TRBV2|12|TRBJ1-1
ASSEQGAGTEAF
>TRBV28|12|TRBJ2-1
ASRGESSYNEQF
>TRBV5-1|13|TRBJ2-7
ASSLVVGASYEQY
>TRBV12-3/TRBV12-4|10|TRBJ1-1
ASRNPGIEAF
>TRBV18|12|TRBJ2-7
ASSPPTSVYEQY
>TRBV20-1|13|TRBJ1-5
SASYEQGGNQPQH
>TRBV29-1|13|TRBJ2-3
SVVERDRSTDTQY
>TRBV2|15|TRBJ1-4
ASSGGRSSATNEKLF
>TRBV14|14|TRBJ2-1
ASSQDWGLAYNEQF
>TRBV11-2|14|TRBJ2-1
ASSPPSGSILNEQF
>TRBV11-3|15|TRBJ2-1
ASSFDPGTSSYNEQF
>TRBV4-2|13|TRBJ2-7
ASSQTGAASYEQY
>TRBV5-1|12|TRBJ1-1
ASSLGRGDTEAF
>TRBV20-1|12|TRBJ2-1
SARGPRRGDEQF
>TRBV11-2|13|TRBJ2-7
ASSLRGGGIYEQY
>TRBV10-1|14|TRBJ2-1
ASSEIAGGSYNEQF
>TRBV27|11|TRBJ2-5
ASSLRAHETQY
>TRBV24-1|11|TRBJ2-6
ATRGSGANVLT
>TRBV7-9|13|TRBJ2-1
ASSLGTTGYNEQF
>TRBV25-1|13|TRBJ2-5
ASSDRQGSRETQY
>TRBV6-5|12|TRBJ2-7
ASSYDTFSYEQY
>TRBV12-3/TRBV12-4|10|TRBJ1-6
ASSFGDSPLH
>TRBV11-3|12|TRBJ2-2
ASSEPRGGGELF
>TRBV12-3/TRBV12-4|13|TRBJ1-5
ASSLVGGANQPQH
>TRBV24-1|14|TRBJ2-3
ATRGLTREDTDTQY
>TRBV15|13|TRBJ1-6
ATSRAARGPSPLH